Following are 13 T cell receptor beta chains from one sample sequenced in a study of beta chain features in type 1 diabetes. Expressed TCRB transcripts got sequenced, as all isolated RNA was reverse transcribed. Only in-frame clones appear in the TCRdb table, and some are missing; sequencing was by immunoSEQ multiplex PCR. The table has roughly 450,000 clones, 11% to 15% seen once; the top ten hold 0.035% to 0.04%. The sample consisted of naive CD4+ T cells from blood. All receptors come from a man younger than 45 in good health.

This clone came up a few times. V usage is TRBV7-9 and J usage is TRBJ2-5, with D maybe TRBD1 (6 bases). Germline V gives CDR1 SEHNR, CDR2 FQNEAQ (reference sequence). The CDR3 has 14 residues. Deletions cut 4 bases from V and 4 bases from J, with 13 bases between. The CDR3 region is CASSSTGIPETQYF. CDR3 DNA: TGTGCCAGCAGCTCTACAGGGATACCAGAGACCCAGTACTTC.

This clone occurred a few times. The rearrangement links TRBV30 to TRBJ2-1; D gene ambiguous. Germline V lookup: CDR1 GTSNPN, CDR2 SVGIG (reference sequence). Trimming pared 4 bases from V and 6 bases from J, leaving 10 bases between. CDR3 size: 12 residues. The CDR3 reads CAWKPRVNEQFF. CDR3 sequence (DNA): TGTGCCTGGAAACCCCGAGTCAATGAGCAGTTCTTC.

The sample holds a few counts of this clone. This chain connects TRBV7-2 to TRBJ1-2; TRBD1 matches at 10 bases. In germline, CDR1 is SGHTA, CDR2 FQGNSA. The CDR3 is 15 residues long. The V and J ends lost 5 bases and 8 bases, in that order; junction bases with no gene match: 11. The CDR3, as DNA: TGTGCCAGCAGCCTCAGACAGGGGGCGGGATCCGGCTACACCTTC. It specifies CASSLRQGAGSGYTF.

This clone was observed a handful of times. The CDR3 nucleotides are TGTGCCAGCAGTGAAATCGTCAGGGGAGGGCAGTACTTC. Translated: CASSEIVRGGQYF. V usage is TRBV2 and J usage is TRBJ2-7, with D perhaps matching TRBD1 or TRBD2 (6 bases each). The CDR3 has 13 amino acids. Germline lookup yields CDR1 SNHLY and CDR2 FYNNEI. The V gene lost 2 bases and the J gene lost 9 bases, with 14 bases spanning the gap.

CDR3 nucleotides: TGTGCCAGCTCCCAACGACAGGGTCGGGCCTCCAATGAGCAGTTCTTC. This sequence encodes CASSQRQGRASNEQFF. The rearrangement links TRBV18 to TRBJ2-1, with TRBD1 identical over 7 bases. There are 16 residues in the CDR3. Germline V CDR1 and CDR2: KGHSH, LQKENI. V trimming: 6 bases; J trimming: 6 bases; junction bases outside the gene matches: 14.

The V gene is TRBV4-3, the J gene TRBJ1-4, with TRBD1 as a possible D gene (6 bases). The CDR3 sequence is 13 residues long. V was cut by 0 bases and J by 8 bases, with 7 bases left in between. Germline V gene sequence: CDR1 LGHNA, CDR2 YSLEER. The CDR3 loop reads CASSQDTGEKLFF. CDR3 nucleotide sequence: TGCGCCAGCAGCCAAGATACAGGGGAAAAACTGTTTTTT.

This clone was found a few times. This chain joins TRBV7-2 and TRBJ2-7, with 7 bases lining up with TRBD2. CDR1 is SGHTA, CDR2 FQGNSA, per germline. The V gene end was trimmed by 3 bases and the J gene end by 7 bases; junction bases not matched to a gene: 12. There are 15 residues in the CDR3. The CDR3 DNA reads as TGTGCCAGCAGCTTCCTCGGGACTACGCCTGGAGAGCAGTACTTC. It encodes CASSFLGTTPGEQYF.

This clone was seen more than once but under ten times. As DNA, the CDR3 is TGTGCCATCAGTGTACGCGAAGATACGCAGTATTTT. Protein sequence: CAISVREDTQYF. The V gene is TRBV10-3, the J gene TRBJ2-3; D not resolved. The germline V gene has CDR1 ENHRY and CDR2 SYGVKD. The CDR3 has 12 residues. V lost 4 bases and J 5 bases, leaving 7 bases between the germline ends.

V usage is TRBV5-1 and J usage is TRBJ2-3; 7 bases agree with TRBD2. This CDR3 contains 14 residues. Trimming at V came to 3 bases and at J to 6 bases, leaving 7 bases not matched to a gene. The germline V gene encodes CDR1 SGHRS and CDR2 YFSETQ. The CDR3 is CASSSERGRDTQYF. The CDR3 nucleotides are TGCGCCAGCAGCTCCGAGCGGGGTCGGGATACGCAGTATTTT.

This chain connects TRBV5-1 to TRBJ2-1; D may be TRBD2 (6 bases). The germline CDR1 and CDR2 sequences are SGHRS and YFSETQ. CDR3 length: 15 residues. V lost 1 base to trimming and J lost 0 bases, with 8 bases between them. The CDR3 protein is CASSLWRGSYNEQFF. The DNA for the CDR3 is TGCGCCAGCAGCTTGTGGCGGGGCTCCTACAATGAGCAGTTCTTC.

Here the CDR3 reads CAISERMNTEAFF. Here the CDR3 DNA reads TGTGCCATCAGTGAGAGGATGAACACTGAAGCTTTCTTT. The chain carries TRBV10-3 and TRBJ1-1; D gene ambiguous. The CDR3 extends over 13 amino acids. The ends were cut back, 2 bases at V and 0 bases at J, with 4 bases in the middle. The germline gives CDR1 ENHRY, CDR2 SYGVKD.

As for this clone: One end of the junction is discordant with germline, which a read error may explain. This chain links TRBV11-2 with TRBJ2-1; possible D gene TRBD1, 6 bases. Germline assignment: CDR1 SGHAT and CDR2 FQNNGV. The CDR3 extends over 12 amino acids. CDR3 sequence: CASSSLTGSAVF. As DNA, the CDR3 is TGTGCCAGCAGCTCCCTGACAGGCAGCGCGGTCTTC.

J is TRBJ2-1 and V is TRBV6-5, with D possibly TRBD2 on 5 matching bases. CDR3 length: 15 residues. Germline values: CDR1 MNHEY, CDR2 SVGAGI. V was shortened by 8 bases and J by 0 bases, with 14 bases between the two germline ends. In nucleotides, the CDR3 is TGTGCCAGCTGCCTCACGGGGAGCTCCTACAATGAGCAGTTCTTC. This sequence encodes CASCLTGSSYNEQFF.